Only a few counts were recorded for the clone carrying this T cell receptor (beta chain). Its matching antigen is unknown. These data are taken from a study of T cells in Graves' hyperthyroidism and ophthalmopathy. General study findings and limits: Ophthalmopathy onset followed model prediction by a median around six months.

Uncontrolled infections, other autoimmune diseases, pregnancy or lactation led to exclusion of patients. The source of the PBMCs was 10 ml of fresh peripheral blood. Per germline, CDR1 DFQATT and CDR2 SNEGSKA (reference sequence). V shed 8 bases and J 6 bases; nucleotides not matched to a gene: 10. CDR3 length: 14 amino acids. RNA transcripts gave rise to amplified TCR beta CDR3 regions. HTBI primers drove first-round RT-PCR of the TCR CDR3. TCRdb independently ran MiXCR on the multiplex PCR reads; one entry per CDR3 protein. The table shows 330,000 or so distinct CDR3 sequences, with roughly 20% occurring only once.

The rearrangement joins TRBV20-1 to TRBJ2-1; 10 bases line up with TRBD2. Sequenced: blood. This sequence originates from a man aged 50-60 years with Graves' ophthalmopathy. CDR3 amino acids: CSPIGLAGVNEQFF. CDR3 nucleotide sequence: TGCAGTCCAATTGGGCTAGCGGGAGTCAATGAGCAGTTCTTC.